This entry features one T cell receptor beta chain sequence. CDR3 length equals 16 residues. Germline values: CDR1 MNHNY, CDR2 SVGAGI (reference sequence). Trimming took 4 bases from V and 5 from J; bases not matched to a gene: 11. Data came from immunoSEQ multiplex PCR; TCRdb stores just in-frame clones and leaves some out. The sample holds about 240,000 clones, 85% to 90% seen once. These data come from a study of blood T cell repertoires in COVID-19. Study as a whole: Some COVID-19 samples were acute and others convalescent; all came from the United States, Italy and Spain. The cDNA or gDNA used as material had been derived from T cells, B-cell-depleted T cells, or PBMCs.

The receptor was isolated from a woman aged 40 to 50 who had recovered from COVID-19. Sequences were obtained from peripheral blood. This chain joins TRBV6-6 and TRBJ1-2; 9 nucleotides match TRBD1. CDR3 loop: CASSFGQGNGGYGYTF. CDR3 bases: TGTGCCAGCAGTTTCGGACAGGGGAACGGAGGGTATGGCTACACCTTC.